The sequence of this T cell receptor (beta chain) was determined in a study of cytomegalovirus exposure and HLA in healthy donors. This CDR3 has 15 amino acids. Germline V gene sequence: CDR1 SGHKS, CDR2 YYEKEE (reference sequence). V was clipped by 0 bases and J by 6 bases, with 15 bases between them. In the PCR, 60 Vbeta and 13 Jbeta primers were used. Some clones are missing from TCRdb's copy, which holds only in-frame ones; the method was immunoSEQ multiplex PCR. The data show some 66,000 clones, approximately 80% seen once. This chain links TRBV5-5 with TRBJ1-2, with D possibly TRBD1 on 5 matching bases. The sequence derives from a woman in her twenties or thirties in good health and CMV-seronegative. Sequenced sample: PBMCs. CDR3 protein: CASSLDSMTVDGYTF. The CDR3 DNA reads as TGTGCCAGCAGCTTGGACAGCATGACAGTCGATGGCTACACCTTC.